This TCR beta chain was recovered during a study of regulatory T cells in long-lasting Graves disease. The authors built TCR beta libraries using iRepertoire HTBI primers and Arm-PCR of CDR3 regions. One entry per CDR3 protein, called by TCRdb with MiXCR from the multiplex PCR reads. The repertoire consists of around 500,000 distinct CDR3 sequences, with around 12% occurring once and the leading ten covering approximately 9%. With 6 bases removed from V and 2 bases from J, the gap between germline ends came to 9 bases. This CDR3 spans 13 amino acids. The germline V gene has CDR1 MDHEN and CDR2 SYDVKM. Time point described: newly diagnosed GD, antithyroid drugs for less than 3 months. From RNA extracted from PBMCs, the TCR library was made. These data also featured in a second study, about T cells in Graves' hyperthyroidism and ophthalmopathy. As reported in that work: A model built on 13 V-J features separated ophthalmopathy from stable hyperthyroidism.

The V gene is TRBV28, the J gene TRBJ2-3; D is uncertain. This specimen consisted of peripheral blood mononuclear cells (PBMCs), obtained at new diagnosis, from a patient treated with antithyroid drugs. The clonotype originates from a woman aged 30 to 39 with Graves disease. The CDR3 sequence: CASRVVATDTQYF. CDR3 sequence (DNA): TGTGCCAGCAGGGTGGTAGCCACAGATACGCAGTATTTT.